The 14 T cell receptor beta chains below all came from one sample that was sequenced in a study of stem cell transplantation in POMP-related autoinflammatory disease. The table came from immunoSEQ multiplex PCR; TCRdb's copy has only in-frame clones and leaves some out. The table records 25,000 to 30,000 clones, 80% to 85% of them present only once. The specimen was CD4+ T cells from PBMCs, collected before stem cell transplantation. The receptors come from a human donor with POMP-related autoinflammation and immune dysregulation (PRAID).

The chain joins TRBV27 to TRBJ2-3, with 9 bases that match TRBD1. Germline V gene data show CDR1 as MNHEY and CDR2 as SMNVEV (reference sequence). V gave up 5 bases and J gave up 4 bases; unmatched junction bases: 10. CDR3 length: 16 amino acids. In DNA form, the CDR3 reads TGTGCCAGCAGTGCCCACAGGGGGCCCCGATCAGATACGCAGTATTTT. The encoded protein is CASSAHRGPRSDTQYF.

The chain carries TRBV4-1 and TRBJ1-5; 9 bases are a match to TRBD1. J was trimmed by 1 base and V by 4 bases; bases with no gene match: 2. Germline V gives CDR1 MGHRA, CDR2 YSYEKL. The CDR3 is made up of 15 amino acids. The CDR3, as DNA: TGCGCCAGCAGCCTACAGGGGGCGAGCAATCAGCCCCAGCATTTT. Encoded protein: CASSLQGASNQPQHF.

The genes are TRBV7-2 and TRBJ2-5, with TRBD2 as a possible D gene (6 bases). This CDR3 is built from 15 residues. The ends were cut back, 5 bases at V and 5 bases at J, with 18 bases in the middle. The germline V gene has CDR1 SGHTA and CDR2 FQGNSA. CDR3 bases: TGTGCCAGCAGCCAGGGCCCCCGGGGGTGGGAGACCCAGTACTTC. Amino acid sequence: CASSQGPRGWETQYF.

The chain has TRBV30 and TRBJ2-1; 11 bases align to TRBD2. In germline, CDR1 is GTSNPN, CDR2 SVGIG (reference sequence). J gave up 3 bases and V 1 base, and 2 bases lay outside the gene matches. The CDR3 is 15 amino acids. CDR3 nucleotide sequence: TGTGCCTGGAGTGCGGGACTAGCGGTCTACAATGAGCAGTTCTTC. Its translation is CAWSAGLAVYNEQFF.

The chain combines TRBV11-3 with TRBJ2-3; 7 bases map to TRBD2. The V gene end was trimmed by 5 bases and the J gene end by 6 bases; junction bases not matched to a gene: 2. From germline, CDR1 is SGHNT and CDR2 YENEEA. CDR3 length equals 12 residues. CDR3 sequence: CASSGGDDTQYF. Here the CDR3 DNA reads TGTGCCAGCAGCGGGGGGGACGATACGCAGTATTTT.

The chain recombines TRBV6-5 with TRBJ1-3, with a tentative D call TRBD1 (5 bases). Between the trimmed V and J ends, which lost 10 bases and 4 bases, there was a span of 17 bases. From germline, CDR1 is MNHEY and CDR2 SVGAGI. This CDR3 is built from 14 residues. The CDR3 protein is CATRTGAGGNTIYF. The CDR3 nucleotides are TGTGCCACCCGTACAGGAGCTGGGGGAAACACCATATATTTT.

This clone was seen only once. The junction departs from the called germline gene at one end, perhaps through a read error. At the DNA level, this CDR3 is encoded by other sequences in the same sample as well. The chain joins TRBV7-8 to TRBJ1-1, with D uncertain. The CDR3 is 16 amino acids. CDR1 is SGHVS and CDR2 is FQNEAQ in the germline V gene. Written as DNA, the CDR3 is TGTGCCAGTAGCTTAGCGGAACCAAGGAAGGGCACTGAAGCTTTCTTT. Encoded protein: CASSLAEPRKGTEAFF.

The gene calls are TRBV27 and TRBJ2-1; the D is unclear. The V gene's germline CDR1 is MNHEY and CDR2 SMNVEV (reference sequence). The length of the CDR3 is 15 residues. V was pared by 5 bases and J by 0 bases, with 11 bases between. CDR3 loop: CASSKYGSSYNEQFF. CDR3 nucleotide sequence: TGTGCCAGCAGTAAATACGGTAGCTCCTACAATGAGCAGTTCTTC.

This chain joins TRBV5-4 and TRBJ2-5, with 7 positions matching TRBD1. Trimming at V came to 3 bases and at J to 3 bases, leaving 5 bases not matched to a gene. The length of the CDR3 is 14 residues. The V gene's germline CDR1 is SGHNT and CDR2 YYREEE (reference sequence). The CDR3 loop is CASSSNTGEETQYF. CDR3 DNA sequence: TGTGCCAGCAGCTCCAATACAGGGGAAGAGACCCAGTACTTC.

V gene TRBV27 combines with J gene TRBJ1-5; D remains unclear. The CDR3 is 14 residues long. Trimming removed 2 bases at V and 9 bases at J, with 14 bases between. The V gene's germline CDR1 is MNHEY and CDR2 SMNVEV (reference sequence). The CDR3: CASSLERTSRPQHF. Written as DNA, the CDR3 is TGTGCCAGCAGTTTAGAAAGGACGTCCCGGCCCCAGCATTTT.

This clone was found a few times. CDR3 in amino acids: CASSLGTLNTEAFF. CDR3 in DNA: TGCGCCAGCAGCCTGGGGACTTTGAACACTGAAGCTTTCTTT. The chain has TRBV5-1 and TRBJ1-1; perhaps TRBD1 as D (5 bases). The CDR3 has 14 residues. V was clipped by 4 bases and J by 0 bases, with 10 bases between them. Germline V lookup: CDR1 SGHRS, CDR2 YFSETQ.

This chain uses TRBV4-1 with TRBJ2-7, with a possible D match to TRBD2 (6 bases). CDR1 is MGHRA and CDR2 is YSYEKL in the germline V gene. The V gene lost 5 bases and the J gene lost 0 bases, with 29 bases spanning the gap. CDR3 size: 20 residues. The CDR3 spells CASSLLPPGRDVARSYEQYF. As DNA, the CDR3 is TGCGCCAGCAGCTTACTGCCTCCCGGGCGGGACGTGGCCCGCTCCTACGAGCAGTACTTC.

The J gene is TRBJ1-4, the V gene TRBV5-1; 7 bases agree with TRBD1. The CDR3 is made up of 16 amino acids. The germline V gene encodes CDR1 SGHRS and CDR2 YFSETQ. V shed 0 bases, J shed 7 bases, and the junction held 9 bases outside the gene matches. CDR3 sequence (DNA): TGCGCCAGCAGCTTGGCCAGGAGGCCAGGGGGTGAAAAACTGTTTTTT. The encoded protein is CASSLARRPGGEKLFF.

This rearrangement joins TRBV29-1 to TRBJ2-1; maybe TRBD1 (7 bases). Germline V CDR1 and CDR2: SQVTM, ANQGSEA. The CDR3 sequence is 12 residues long. V lost 6 bases to trimming and J lost 9 bases, with 15 bases between them. The chain's CDR3 is CSVETGRGEQFF. The DNA of the CDR3 is TGCAGCGTGGAGACAGGGCGGGGTGAGCAGTTCTTC.